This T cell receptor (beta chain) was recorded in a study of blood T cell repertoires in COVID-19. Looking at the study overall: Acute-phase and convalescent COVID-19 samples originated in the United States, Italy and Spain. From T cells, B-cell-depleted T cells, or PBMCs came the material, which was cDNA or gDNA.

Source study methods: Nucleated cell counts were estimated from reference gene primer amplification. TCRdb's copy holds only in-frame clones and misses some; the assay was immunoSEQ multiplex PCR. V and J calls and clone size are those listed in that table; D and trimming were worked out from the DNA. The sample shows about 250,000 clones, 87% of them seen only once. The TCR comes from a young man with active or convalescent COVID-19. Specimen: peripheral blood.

Here the CDR3 reads CATSRDQNNQPQHF. The CDR3, as DNA: TGTGCCACCAGCAGAGATCAAAACAATCAGCCCCAGCATTTT. V is TRBV15 and J is TRBJ1-5; D ambiguous. Germline values: CDR1 LNHNV, CDR2 YYDKDF (reference sequence). Trimming took 0 bases from V and 3 from J, leaving 6 bases between them. The CDR3 spans 14 residues.